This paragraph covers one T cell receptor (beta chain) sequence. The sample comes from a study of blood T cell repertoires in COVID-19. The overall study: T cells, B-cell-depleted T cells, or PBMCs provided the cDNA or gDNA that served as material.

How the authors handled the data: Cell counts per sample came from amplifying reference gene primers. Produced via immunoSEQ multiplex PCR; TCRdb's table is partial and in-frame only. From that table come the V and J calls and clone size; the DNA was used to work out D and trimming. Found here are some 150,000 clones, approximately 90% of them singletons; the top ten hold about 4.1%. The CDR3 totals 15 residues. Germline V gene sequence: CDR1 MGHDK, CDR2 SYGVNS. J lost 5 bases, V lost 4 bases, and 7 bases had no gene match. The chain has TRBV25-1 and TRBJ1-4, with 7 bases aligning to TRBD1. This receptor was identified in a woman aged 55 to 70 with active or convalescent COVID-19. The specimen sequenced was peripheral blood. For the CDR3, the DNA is TGTGCCAGCAGTGTTAGAGGGGGCTCAAATGAAAAACTGTTTTTT. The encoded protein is CASSVRGGSNEKLFF.